This entry describes one T cell receptor beta chain. CDR1 and CDR2 (germline): LGHDT, YNNKEL (reference sequence). Losses at the gene ends were 2 bases for V and 4 bases for J; bases not matched to a gene: 3. The CDR3 spans 15 residues. This sample stems from a study of blood T cell repertoires in COVID-19. Study information: The analysed material was cDNA or gDNA that came from T cells, B-cell-depleted T cells, or PBMCs.

Assay: immunoSEQ multiplex PCR; the TCRdb copy retains only in-frame clones and omits some. The sample shows a few hundred thousand clones, roughly nine tenths of them seen only once. This clonotype was sampled from a woman aged 18-29 years who had recovered from COVID-19. Sequenced input: PBMCs or T cells enriched from blood (not recorded which). This rearrangement joins TRBV3-1 (or the pseudogene TRBV3-2) to TRBJ2-3; 10 bases fit TRBD1. CDR3 nucleotide sequence: TGTGCCAGCAGCCAAACTGGACAGGGGGCAGATACGCAGTATTTT. Encoded protein: CASSQTGQGADTQYF.